This is a list of T cell receptor beta chains from one sample in a study of blood T cell repertoires in COVID-19. The data were produced by immunoSEQ multiplex PCR, yet TCRdb's version contains in-frame clones alone and is incomplete. Here the sample spans 150,000 to 200,000 clones, about 88% being singletons. Specimen: PBMCs or T cells enriched from blood (not recorded which). Every receptor here comes from a woman under 30 who had recovered from COVID-19. CDR3s include the opening cysteine and the closing phenylalanine or tryptophan. D genes are given only for firm matches. For some rows the clone size is stated as once, few or many, or as a class when expanded; others skip it.

clone size	V gene	J gene	CDR3 length	D gene	CDR3 DNA	CDR3 protein
few	TRBV6-2/TRBV6-3	TRBJ2-1	16	.	TGTGCCAGCAGTTACTCCTTGGGTTCTGGAATGGAGGAGCAGTTCTTC	CASSYSLGSGMEEQFF
.	TRBV5-1	TRBJ1-3	16	TRBD1	TGCGCCAGCAGCTTACCGACAGGGAGGCCTGGAAACACCATATATTTT	CASSLPTGRPGNTIYF
.	TRBV19	TRBJ2-3	16	TRBD2	TGTGCCAGTAGTATAGGGACTAGCGGGGGGCCAGATACGCAGTATTTT	CASSIGTSGGPDTQYF
.	TRBV3-1/TRBV3-2	TRBJ2-5	13	.	TGTGCCAGCAGCGTTGTGCTACAAGAGACCCAGTACTTC	CASSVVLQETQYF
few	TRBV6-5	TRBJ2-1	15	.	TGTGCCAGCAGTTACGTTCTAGGACTACCGGAGGAGCAGTTCTTC	CASSYVLGLPEEQFF
.	TRBV27	TRBJ2-1	16	TRBD1	TGTGCCAGCAGTTTTTCCGGGACAGGGGGTTCTGGTGAGCAGTTCTTC	CASSFSGTGGSGEQFF
.	TRBV28	TRBJ2-7	15	.	TGTGCCAGCAGCGCCCCAGGGGTAATACCCTACGAGCAGTACTTC	CASSAPGVIPYEQYF
.	TRBV28	TRBJ2-2	14	.	TGTGCCAGCAGTTTCTACAGAGACACCGGGGAGCTGTTTTTT	CASSFYRDTGELFF
.	TRBV7-2	TRBJ1-2	17	TRBD1	TGTGCCAGCAGCTCATCTCAGGGGGAGGATAGGCGAGGTGGCTACACCTTC	CASSSSQGEDRRGGYTF
.	TRBV7-2	TRBJ1-5	14	TRBD1	TGTGCCAGCAGCTTAGGACAGGGAAGGTGGCCCCAGCATTTT	CASSLGQGRWPQHF
.	TRBV19	TRBJ2-1	13	.	TGTGCCAGTAAATCGGGGACCTACAATGAGCAGTTCTTC	CASKSGTYNEQFF
.	TRBV27	TRBJ2-1	18	.	TGTGCCAGCAGTTTATGGACGGAATTGGGGGCCCCCTACAATGAGCAGTTCTTC	CASSLWTELGAPYNEQFF
.	TRBV7-9	TRBJ1-6	15	.	TGTGCCAGCAGCTTCGGTCGGGGGGGTGATTCACCCCTCCACTTT	CASSFGRGGDSPLHF
.	TRBV7-6	TRBJ1-1	14	.	TGTGCCAGCAGCGATTATGGGGGCGCGGCTGAAGCTTTCTTT	CASSDYGGAAEAFF
.	TRBV5-4	TRBJ2-7	14	TRBD1	TGTGCCAGCAGCTGGGGGGACAGGGGCTACGAGCAGTACTTC	CASSWGDRGYEQYF
.	TRBV6-5	TRBJ2-1	15	TRBD2	TGTGCCAGCAGTTACGGGACTAGTTCCTACAATGAGCAGTTCTTC	CASSYGTSSYNEQFF
.	TRBV2	TRBJ2-6	16	.	TGTGCCAGCAGTGAAGCGCCGAGGACTGGGGCCAACGTCCTGACTTTC	CASSEAPRTGANVLTF
.	TRBV28	TRBJ1-1	11	.	TGTGCCAGCAGTAGGCGGGGTGAAGCTTTCTTT	CASSRRGEAFF
once	TRBV6-1	TRBJ2-7	14	TRBD1	TGTGCCAGCAGTGAAGCGACAGGGAACTACGAGCAGTACTTC	CASSEATGNYEQYF
.	TRBV4-1	TRBJ1-1	13	TRBD1	TGCGCCAGCAGCCCCTTCCGGGCAGGGGGTACTTTCTTT	CASSPFRAGGTFF
.	TRBV2	TRBJ2-2	11	.	TGTGCCAGTAGGAGAGCCGGGGAGCTGTTTTTT	CASRRAGELFF
few	TRBV2	TRBJ2-7	14	TRBD2	TGTGCCAGCAGTGAAGGACTAGCCACCTACGAGCAGTACTTC	CASSEGLATYEQYF
.	TRBV2	TRBJ2-6	18	.	TGTGCCAGCAGGACGTTGGACAGTCCTCTCACTGGGGCCAACGTCCTGACTTTC	CASRTLDSPLTGANVLTF
.	TRBV19	TRBJ1-6	13	.	TGTGCCAGTAGTATAGGAGGTAATTCACCCCTCCACTTT	CASSIGGNSPLHF
.	TRBV18	TRBJ2-7	16	.	TGTGCCAGCTCACCAAAGGGGGGGATAACCTCCTACGAGCAGTACTTC	CASSPKGGITSYEQYF
.	TRBV9	TRBJ1-1	13	.	TGTGCCAGCAGCCCCCGGGACACCACTGAAGCTTTCTTT	CASSPRDTTEAFF
once	TRBV5-1	TRBJ2-1	16	TRBD2	TGCGCCAGCAGCTGGGTAGCGGGACCCTCGGCCAATGAGCAGTTCTTC	CASSWVAGPSANEQFF
.	TRBV6-2/TRBV6-3	TRBJ2-7	13	.	TGTGCCAGCAGTTCAGGGTGGGCCCACGAGCAGTACTTC	CASSSGWAHEQYF
.	TRBV5-1	TRBJ2-2	17	.	TGCGCCAGCAGCTTGGCCTTTTTTGGGAGGAACACCGGGGAGCTGTTTTTT	CASSLAFFGRNTGELFF
.	TRBV28	TRBJ2-1	15	.	TGTGCCAGCAGATCTCCTCCGGGTCCCTACAATGAGCAGTTCTTC	CASRSPPGPYNEQFF
.	TRBV6-6	TRBJ1-1	13	.	TGTGCCAGCAGCCTCTCAGCGTACACTGAAGCTTTCTTT	CASSLSAYTEAFF
.	TRBV6-5	TRBJ1-2	14	.	TGTGCCAGCAGTTACTCGAGGTCCAACTATGGCTACACCTTC	CASSYSRSNYGYTF
.	TRBV7-2	TRBJ2-7	18	TRBD2	TGTGCCAGCAGCCGGACTAGCGGGGCACAAGTGCACCCCTACGAGCAGTACTTC	CASSRTSGAQVHPYEQYF
.	TRBV7-9	TRBJ2-1	13	.	TGTGCCAGCATCCGGTCCGGGGAATATGAGCAGTTCTTC	CASIRSGEYEQFF
.	TRBV5-1	TRBJ2-7	15	TRBD2	TGCGCCAGCAGCTTGGTCTCTAGCGGGACCCTCGAGCAGTACTTC	CASSLVSSGTLEQYF
.	TRBV15	TRBJ1-1	13	.	TGTGCCACCAGCAGAGAACGGTACACTGAAGCTTTCTTT	CATSRERYTEAFF
once	TRBV3-1/TRBV3-2	TRBJ2-7	13	TRBD2	TGTGCCAGCAGCCAAGATAAGAGCGGGAAGCAGTACTTC	CASSQDKSGKQYF
.	TRBV6-1	TRBJ2-2	14	.	TGTGCCAGCGCGGGACAGTCGAACACCGGGGAGCTGTTTTTT	CASAGQSNTGELFF
.	TRBV19	TRBJ1-1	15	TRBD1	TGTGCCAGTAGCCCTCCGGGACAGATGAACACTGAAGCTTTCTTT	CASSPPGQMNTEAFF
.	TRBV12-3/TRBV12-4	TRBJ1-2	13	TRBD1	TGTGCCAGCAGAACAGGGGCTAACTATGGCTACACCTTC	CASRTGANYGYTF
.	TRBV2	TRBJ1-4	14	.	TGTGCCAGCAGTGAAGTTTCTTCTAATGAAAAACTGTTTTTT	CASSEVSSNEKLFF
.	TRBV29-1	TRBJ2-5	15	TRBD1	TGCAGCGTCCTTTCGGACAGGGGGATTCGGGAGACCCAGTACTTC	CSVLSDRGIRETQYF
.	TRBV28	TRBJ1-3	14	TRBD1	TGTGCCAGCCTGGGACAGGTCTCGGGAAACACCATATATTTT	CASLGQVSGNTIYF
.	TRBV2	TRBJ1-1	15	.	TGTGCCAGCAGTGAAGATCTTGGGCAGGGATGGGTCGCTTTCTTT	CASSEDLGQGWVAFF
once	TRBV19	TRBJ1-2	14	TRBD1	TGTGCCAGTAGTTCGCAGGGGGCGGGCTATGGCTACACCTTC	CASSSQGAGYGYTF
.	TRBV29-1	TRBJ1-1	13	.	TGCAGCGTTAGTCAGGGAGGGGACACTGAAGCTTTCTTT	CSVSQGGDTEAFF
.	TRBV21-1	TRBJ1-2	14	.	TGTGCCAGCAGCAAGGGTAGAGCGGTGTGGGGCTACACCTTC	CASSKGRAVWGYTF
.	TRBV6-1	TRBJ2-5	19	TRBD1	TGTGCCAGCAGTGAAGTATCCTTTTGGGGACAGGGGGCGCGGGAGACCCAGTACTTC	CASSEVSFWGQGARETQYF
few	TRBV7-2	TRBJ1-5	15	.	TGTGCCAGCAGCTCGGGGAGTAGGGAAAATCAGCCCCAGCATTTT	CASSSGSRENQPQHF
.	TRBV4-1	TRBJ2-7	17	TRBD2	TGCGCCAGCAGCCAAGGGTCTTCCGGGAGGTCCACCTACGAGCAGTACTTC	CASSQGSSGRSTYEQYF
.	TRBV7-3	TRBJ2-1	12	.	TGTGCCAGCAGCCCTTCGGACAATGAGCAGTTCTTC	CASSPSDNEQFF
.	TRBV12-2	TRBJ1-5	16	.	TGTGCAAGTCTCACTACTCCGGGGGTGAGCAATCAGCCCCAGCATTTT	CASLTTPGVSNQPQHF
.	TRBV5-1	TRBJ2-5	17	TRBD2	TGCGCCAGCAGCTTGTGGGGACTAGCCTCTAATAAAGAGACCCAGTACTTC	CASSLWGLASNKETQYF